This T cell receptor (beta chain) was recorded in a study of T cell responses to AZD1222 COVID-19 vaccine. TCRdb's table, derived via immunoSEQ multiplex PCR, lists solely in-frame clones and lacks some. This table has roughly 65,000 clones, almost 90% appearing once. CDR3 length: 12 residues. Germline CDR1 PRHDT, CDR2 FYEKMQ (reference sequence). Unmatched junction bases numbered 7, after V lost 8 bases and J lost 6 bases. The sequence derives from an adult in good health. The specimen comprised peripheral blood, sampled on day 0 of AZD1222 vaccination. This chain joins TRBV13 and TRBJ2-7, with 7 bases identical to TRBD1. CDR3 sequence (DNA): TGTGCCAGCCTCCGACAGGGTAGCGAGCAGTACTTC. Translation gives CASLRQGSEQYF.